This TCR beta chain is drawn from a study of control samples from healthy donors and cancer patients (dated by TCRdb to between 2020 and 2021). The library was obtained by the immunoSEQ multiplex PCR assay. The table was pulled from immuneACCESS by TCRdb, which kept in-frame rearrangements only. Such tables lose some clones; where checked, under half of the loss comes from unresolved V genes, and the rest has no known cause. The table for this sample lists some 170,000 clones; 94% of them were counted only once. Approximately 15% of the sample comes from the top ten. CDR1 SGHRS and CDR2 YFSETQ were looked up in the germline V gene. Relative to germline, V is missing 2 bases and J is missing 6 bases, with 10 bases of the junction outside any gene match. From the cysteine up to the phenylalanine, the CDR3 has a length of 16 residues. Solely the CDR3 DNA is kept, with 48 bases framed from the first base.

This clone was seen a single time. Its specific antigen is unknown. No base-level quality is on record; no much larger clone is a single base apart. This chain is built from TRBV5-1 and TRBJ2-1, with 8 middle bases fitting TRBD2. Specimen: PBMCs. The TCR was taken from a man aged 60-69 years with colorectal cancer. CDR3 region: CASSLSGGGSINEQFF. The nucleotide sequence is TGCGCCAGCAGCTTAAGCGGGGGAGGGAGTATCAATGAGCAGTTCTTC. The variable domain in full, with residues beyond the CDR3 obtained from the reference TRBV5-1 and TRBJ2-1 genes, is KAGVTQTPRYLIKTRGQQVTLSCSPISGHRSVSWYQQTPGQGLQFLFEYFSETQRNKGNFPGRFSGRQFSNSRSEMNVSTLELGDSALYLCASSLSGGGSINEQFFGPGTRLTVL.